One and the same sample provided the 18 T cell receptor beta chains below, sequenced in a study of blood T cell repertoires in COVID-19. The method was immunoSEQ multiplex PCR; TCRdb's version includes in-frame clones alone and lacks a portion of them. The sample includes about 81,000 clones, roughly 80% of them seen just once. The sample taken for sequencing was peripheral blood. The receptor set was obtained from a human donor in a cohort sampled during active COVID-19.

In this sample, this clone turned up once. The V call is TRBV28, the J call TRBJ1-5; D possibly corresponds to TRBD1 (5 bases). Between the trimmed V and J ends, which lost 3 bases and 0 bases, there was a span of 9 bases. The germline V gene has CDR1 MDHEN and CDR2 SYDVKM. This CDR3 has 15 amino acids. The CDR3 nucleotides are TGTGCCAGCAGTTTTCAGGGTTTTAGCAATCAGCCCCAGCATTTT. Its protein product is CASSFQGFSNQPQHF.

The chain is built from TRBV7-3 and TRBJ1-1; D gene ambiguous. The CDR3 consists of 13 residues. V was cut by 2 bases and J by 4 bases, with 8 bases left in between. The germline gives CDR1 SGHTA, CDR2 FQGTGA. The CDR3 reads CASSLGQITEAFF. The CDR3 region has the DNA TGTGCCAGCAGCTTAGGGCAGATCACTGAAGCTTTCTTT.

This chain joins TRBV20-1 and TRBJ1-1; possible D gene TRBD1, 6 bases. The germline gives CDR1 DFQATT, CDR2 SNEGSKA (reference sequence). V was pared by 3 bases and J by 0 bases, with 11 bases between. There are 14 residues in the CDR3. CDR3 region: CSASRGAVNTEAFF. CDR3 sequence (DNA): TGCAGTGCTAGTCGGGGGGCGGTGAACACTGAAGCTTTCTTT.

The V call is TRBV6-5, the J call TRBJ1-1; D call uncertain. Germline V gene sequence: CDR1 MNHEY, CDR2 SVGAGI. Trimming stripped 5 bases from V and 11 bases from J, with 24 bases between. The CDR3 spans 15 residues. The CDR3 DNA follows: TGTGCCAGCAGTCCAGCGGAGGCCGGGCTCTTTGAGGCTTTCTTT. It translates to CASSPAEAGLFEAFF.

The V gene is TRBV10-2, the J gene TRBJ2-2; D might be TRBD2 (6 bases). The CDR3 consists of 13 residues. The germline CDR1 and CDR2 sequences are WSHSY and SAAADI. V was clipped by 6 bases and J by 2 bases, with 7 bases between them. CDR3: CASSGTNTGELFF. Written as DNA, the CDR3 is TGCGCCAGCAGCGGGACTAACACCGGGGAGCTGTTTTTT.

The rearrangement links TRBV21-1 to TRBJ2-1; the D segment call TRBD1 is taken from the table without a DNA check. TRBV21-1 is a pseudogene locus. The CDR3 runs 17 residues. In DNA form, the CDR3 reads TGTGCCAGCAGCCCTCCATGTCCAGGGGGACCCTACAATGAGCAGTTCTTC. Translated: CASSPPCPGGPYNEQFF.

The gene calls are TRBV15 and TRBJ2-7; 12 bases are a match to TRBD1. The CDR3 runs 19 residues. V shed 0 bases, J shed 0 bases, and the junction held 9 bases outside the gene matches. Germline V CDR1 and CDR2: LNHNV, YYDKDF (reference sequence). The CDR3 region is CATSRDRDRGQITSYEQYF. CDR3 nucleotide sequence: TGTGCCACCAGCAGAGATAGGGACAGGGGGCAAATAACCTCCTACGAGCAGTACTTC.

In its sample, this clone was seen once. J is TRBJ2-3 and V is TRBV19; 8 nucleotides agree with TRBD2. J was trimmed by 5 bases and V by 8 bases; bases with no gene match: 18. The CDR3 sequence is 17 residues long. Germline values: CDR1 LNHDA, CDR2 SQIVND (reference sequence). CDR3 coding DNA: TGTGCCAGTGTAAAAAATCCGGGGGGGCGGGGCGGAGATACGCAGTATTTT. Translation: CASVKNPGGRGGDTQYF.

V gene TRBV6-5 combines with J gene TRBJ2-3; a weak D match, TRBD1 (5 bases). The germline gives CDR1 MNHEY, CDR2 SVGAGI. The CDR3 is 11 amino acids. The V gene lost 7 bases and the J gene lost 8 bases, with 10 bases spanning the gap. DNA of the CDR3: TGTGCCAGCACCCAGCAGGGTACGCAGTATTTT. As protein: CASTQQGTQYF.

V gene TRBV19 combines with J gene TRBJ2-1; possible D gene TRBD2, 5 bases. The CDR3 extends over 15 amino acids. CDR1 and CDR2 from the germline V gene are LNHDA and SQIVND (reference sequence). The V and J ends lost 3 bases and 5 bases respectively, with 14 bases between them. The CDR3 nucleotides are TGTGCCAGTAGTATCTCGAAGCGGAGAAACAATGAGCAGTTCTTC. This encodes CASSISKRRNNEQFF.

The V gene is TRBV11-2, the J gene TRBJ1-1; D unresolved. The germline V gene has CDR1 SGHAT and CDR2 FQNNGV. The CDR3 length is 15 residues. Trimming removed 0 bases at V and 0 bases at J, with 8 bases between. The CDR3 protein is CASSLDAGMNTEAFF. CDR3 DNA sequence: TGTGCCAGCAGCTTAGACGCAGGAATGAACACTGAAGCTTTCTTT. The whole variable domain, remainder taken from reference TRBV11-2 and TRBJ1-1, is EAGVAQSPRYKIIEKRQSVAFWCNPISGHATLYWYQQILGQGPKLLIQFQNNGVVDDSQLPKDRFSAERLKGVDSTLKIQPAKLEDSAVYLCASSLDAGMNTEAFFGQGTRLTVV.

The chain employs TRBV6-5 and TRBJ1-1, with D maybe TRBD1 (6 bases). In germline, CDR1 is MNHEY, CDR2 SVGAGI. The CDR3 sequence is 16 residues long. Trimming cost V 0 bases and J 6 bases, with 17 bases left between them. The CDR3 coding sequence is TGTGCCAGCAGTTACTCGAGGGGGGGGAGAGGGGCTGAAGCTTTCTTT. This gives the protein CASSYSRGGRGAEAFF.

As to this clone: At one end, the junction sequence differs from germline, possibly due to a read error. The chain employs TRBV20-1 and TRBJ2-7, with D perhaps matching TRBD1 (5 bases). Germline assignment: CDR1 DFQATT and CDR2 SNEGSKA (reference sequence). The CDR3 contains 11 residues. CDR3 loop: CSASDGHGRHF. CDR3 nucleotides: TGCAGTGCTAGCGATGGACATGGCAGACACTTC.

In its sample, this clone was seen once. CDR3 protein: CASSDPGFAPPSVANGYTF. The CDR3 DNA reads TGTGCCAGCAGTGACCCAGGGTTCGCCCCACCGTCAGTGGCTAATGGCTACACCTTC. The genes are TRBV6-4 and TRBJ1-2, with a tentative D call TRBD1 (5 bases). CDR3 size: 19 residues. The germline V gene has CDR1 MRHNA and CDR2 SNTAGT. V was pared by 2 bases and J by 6 bases, with 28 bases between.

This chain uses TRBV7-6 with TRBJ1-4; D possibly corresponds to TRBD1 (5 bases). Germline V gene data show CDR1 as SGHVS and CDR2 as FNYEAQ. CDR3 size: 21 residues. Trimming cost V 1 base and J 0 bases, with 24 bases left between them. CDR3 sequence: CASSLDATGGHMIATNEKLFF. CDR3 DNA sequence: TGTGCCAGCAGCTTAGATGCCACGGGCGGACATATGATTGCAACTAATGAAAAACTGTTTTTT.

This clone was found once. J is TRBJ2-1 and V is TRBV9, with 11 bases aligning to TRBD2. Germline V lookup: CDR1 SGDLS, CDR2 YYNGEE. CDR3 length equals 15 residues. V lost 1 base to trimming and J lost 9 bases; unmatched junction nucleotides: 6. This CDR3 is CASSVRSGGAGEQFF. The DNA of the CDR3 is TGTGCCAGCAGCGTACGTAGCGGGGGGGCCGGTGAGCAGTTCTTC. Using reference TRBV9 and TRBJ2-1 for the parts outside the CDR3, the full variable domain is DSGVTQTPKHLITATGQRVTLRCSPRSGDLSVYWYQQSLDQGLQFLIQYYNGEERAKGNILERFSAQQFPDLHSELNLSSLELGDSALYFCASSVRSGGAGEQFFGPGTRLTVL.

This chain connects TRBV12-3 or TRBV12-4 to TRBJ2-7, with D possibly TRBD1 on 5 matching bases. V dropped 6 bases and J dropped 10 bases, with 19 bases sitting between them. The CDR3 runs 13 residues. The CDR3 reads CASSSLAPQGQYF. The CDR3 bases are TGTGCCAGCAGCTCCCTTGCCCCCCAGGGTCAGTACTTC.

The rearrangement links TRBV13 to TRBJ2-2, with D maybe TRBD1 (5 bases). Looked up from germline, CDR1 is PRHDT and CDR2 is FYEKMQ (reference sequence). Trimming took 1 base from V and 4 from J, leaving 13 bases between them. This CDR3 region has 16 residues. The CDR3 region is CASSLEGNRPTGELFF. The CDR3 nucleotides read TGTGCCAGCAGCTTAGAGGGGAACCGACCCACCGGGGAGCTGTTTTTT.